Described below is a single T cell receptor (beta chain) sequence and its context. The V gene end was trimmed by 5 bases and the J gene end by 3 bases; junction bases not matched to a gene: 6. CDR3 length: 14 residues. From germline, CDR1 is SGHKS and CDR2 YYEKEE (reference sequence). The data are from a study of blood T cell repertoires in COVID-19. Background on the study: The United States, Italy and Spain were the sources of the acute and convalescent COVID-19 samples.

Per the original data handling: Estimation of nucleated cell counts was performed using reference gene primer amplification. Generated by immunoSEQ multiplex PCR, the TCRdb table keeps only in-frame clones and is missing some. For V, J and clone size, that table is used; D and trimming come from the DNA. The table lists 450,000 or so clones, 89% of them singletons. This chain connects TRBV5-5 to TRBJ2-5; TRBD1 agrees at 8 bases. Sequences were obtained from peripheral blood. The receptor was derived from a man between 18 and 29 years old with COVID-19, enrolled during active disease. CDR3 protein: CASSRGQGKETQYF. In DNA, the CDR3 is TGTGCCAGCAGTCGCGGACAGGGAAAAGAGACCCAGTACTTC.